Listed here are 23 T cell receptor beta chains from one sample, sequenced in a study of shared clonotypes between healthy human individuals. Repertoires were generated with immunoSEQ multiplex PCR, while TCRdb's copy carries only in-frame clones and drops some. The sample lists about 120,000 clones, 55% to 80% occurring once. The source material was memory CD8+ T cells sorted from blood. The subset was: CD45RO+ cells pooled with CCR7-negative TemRA cells. The receptor set was obtained from a woman aged 30 to 39 in good health.

The rearrangement joins TRBV7-9 to TRBJ1-4; 10 bases match TRBD1. The V segment lost 5 bases and the J segment 8 bases; nucleotides outside the gene matches: 8. CDR3 length: 15 amino acids. Looked up from germline, CDR1 is SEHNR and CDR2 is FQNEAQ (reference sequence). The CDR3 sequence is CASSAIGTGVEKLFF. For the CDR3, the DNA is TGTGCCAGCAGCGCCATTGGGACAGGGGTCGAAAAACTGTTTTTT.

This chain joins TRBV6-4 and TRBJ2-3; 13 nucleotides line up with TRBD2. The V and J ends lost 6 bases and 1 base, in that order; junction bases with no gene match: 7. The CDR3 is 17 residues long. Germline lookup yields CDR1 MRHNA and CDR2 SNTAGT. CDR3 loop: CASSAGTSGTGTDTQYF. The DNA of the CDR3 is TGTGCCAGCAGCGCCGGGACTAGCGGGACTGGCACAGATACGCAGTATTTT.

This chain links TRBV27 with TRBJ2-1, with D uncertain. The germline gives CDR1 MNHEY, CDR2 SMNVEV (reference sequence). This CDR3 is built from 17 residues. The V gene lost 2 bases and the J gene lost 0 bases, with 14 bases spanning the gap. CDR3 bases: TGTGCCAGCAGTTTAGCCCCTAAACCCGGCTCCTACAATGAGCAGTTCTTC. Encoded protein: CASSLAPKPGSYNEQFF.

This clone was seen just once. The gene calls are TRBV4-2 and TRBJ2-7; D may be TRBD1 or TRBD2 (5 bases each). The germline V and J ends were trimmed by 2 bases and 3 bases, with 14 bases remaining between them. CDR3 length equals 15 residues. Germline V gene data show CDR1 as LGHNA and CDR2 as YNFKEQ. The CDR3 DNA sequence: TGTGCCAGCAGCCAAAGAGGGGAGTCGGTCTACGAGCAGTACTTC. This translates into CASSQRGESVYEQYF.

The chain couples TRBV19 to TRBJ1-2; 12 positions match TRBD1. The V gene end was trimmed by 4 bases and the J gene end by 7 bases; junction bases not matched to a gene: 7. CDR1 LNHDA and CDR2 SQIVND come from the germline V gene (reference sequence). There are 15 residues in the CDR3. The CDR3 DNA reads as TGTGCCAGTAGTACGGGACAGGGGGCGAACGTTGGCTACACCTTC. It specifies CASSTGQGANVGYTF.

This clone is a singleton in its sample. The J gene is TRBJ2-3, the V gene TRBV5-4, with 11 nucleotides matching TRBD2. The CDR3 covers 17 residues. Trimming removed 0 bases from V and 0 bases from J; junction bases left unmatched: 3. Germline loops: CDR1 SGHNT, CDR2 YYREEE (reference sequence). The CDR3 region has the DNA TGTGCCAGCAGCTTGGCTAGCGGGAGGCTTAGCACAGATACGCAGTATTTT. Its translation: CASSLASGRLSTDTQYF.

This clone was counted many times. This chain uses TRBV7-3 with TRBJ2-5; 7 bases align to TRBD2. V lost 2 bases to trimming and J lost 4 bases; unmatched junction nucleotides: 7. Germline V CDR1 and CDR2: SGHTA, FQGTGA. The CDR3 has 15 residues. The CDR3 DNA reads TGTGCCAGCAGCTTAGGGGCGGGAGACGGAGAGACCCAGTACTTC. This codes for CASSLGAGDGETQYF.

V gene TRBV2 combines with J gene TRBJ1-4; D perhaps matches TRBD1 (6 bases). This CDR3 is built from 13 residues. Trimming stripped 7 bases from V and 5 bases from J, with 11 bases between. The germline CDR1 and CDR2 sequences are SNHLY and FYNNEI. The CDR3, as DNA: TGTGCCAGCATGAGGGACAACAATGAAAAACTGTTTTTT. Protein sequence: CASMRDNNEKLFF.

This clone was observed a handful of times. The genes are TRBV7-6 and TRBJ1-1; D gene unclear. Germline V gene data show CDR1 as SGHVS and CDR2 as FNYEAQ. The CDR3 sequence is 13 residues long. Trimming took off 5 bases at V and 3 bases at J, with 10 bases between the two ends. The CDR3 sequence is CASSHGWDTEAFF. In DNA, the CDR3 is TGTGCCAGCAGCCACGGATGGGACACTGAAGCTTTCTTT. The full variable domain, its missing parts supplied by reference TRBV7-6 and TRBJ1-1, is GAGVSQSPRYKVTKRGQDVALRCDPISGHVSLYWYRQALGQGPEFLTYFNYEAQQDKSGLPNDRFSAERPEGSISTLTIQRTEQRDSAMYRCASSHGWDTEAFFGQGTRLTVV.

For this clone: Other nucleotide sequences in the sample specify the same CDR3. The J gene is TRBJ2-7, the V gene TRBV9; D uncertain. Trimming pared 3 bases from V and 3 bases from J, leaving 7 bases between. This CDR3 has 12 residues. The germline V gene has CDR1 SGDLS and CDR2 YYNGEE. The CDR3 DNA reads TGTGCCAGCAGCGGTGACGGCTACGAGCAGTACTTC. It codes for CASSGDGYEQYF.

The J gene is TRBJ2-7, the V gene TRBV4-1; the D is unclear. Germline assignment: CDR1 MGHRA and CDR2 YSYEKL. With 1 base removed from V and 5 bases from J, the gap between germline ends came to 12 bases. This CDR3 comprises 14 residues. The CDR3 reads CASSQGDFKNEQYF. CDR3 in DNA: TGCGCCAGCAGCCAAGGAGACTTTAAGAACGAGCAGTACTTC.

The V and J genes are TRBV19 and TRBJ1-3; D unresolved. The CDR3 contains 14 residues. V was pared by 3 bases and J by 0 bases, with 6 bases between. Looked up from germline, CDR1 is LNHDA and CDR2 is SQIVND (reference sequence). CDR3 residues: CASSMLGSGNTIYF. The CDR3 nucleotides read TGTGCCAGTAGTATGCTGGGCTCTGGAAACACCATATATTTT.

The chain couples TRBV5-4 to TRBJ1-1; D remains ambiguous. CDR1 and CDR2 (germline): SGHNT, YYREEE (reference sequence). The germline V and J ends were trimmed by 5 bases and 1 base, with 6 bases remaining between them. This CDR3 has 12 amino acids. The CDR3 region is CASSLRNTEAFF. The CDR3 DNA sequence: TGTGCCAGCAGTTTGAGGAACACTGAAGCTTTCTTT.

V usage is TRBV11-2 and J usage is TRBJ2-2, with 8 bases matching TRBD2. V gave up 5 bases and J gave up 3 bases; unmatched junction bases: 2. Germline V gives CDR1 SGHAT, CDR2 FQNNGV. This CDR3 has 14 residues. CDR3 sequence (DNA): TGTGCCAGCAGCCCACTAGCGGACACCGGGGAGCTGTTTTTT. Residues: CASSPLADTGELFF.

This chain uses TRBV19 with TRBJ1-5; no definite D call. Germline V gives CDR1 LNHDA, CDR2 SQIVND (reference sequence). V was clipped by 1 base and J by 1 base, with 11 bases between them. The CDR3 consists of 16 residues. CDR3 protein: CASSIVPPRSNQPQHF. The DNA for the CDR3 is TGTGCCAGTAGTATAGTACCTCCAAGGAGCAATCAGCCCCAGCATTTT.

This sequence joins TRBV6-1 and TRBJ2-3; TRBD2 aligns across 11 bases. J gave up 5 bases and V 6 bases, and 7 bases lay outside the gene matches. The CDR3 totals 15 residues. CDR1 and CDR2 from the germline V gene are MNHNS and SASEGT. This chain's CDR3 is CASRMTSGTLDTQYF. CDR3 DNA: TGTGCCAGCAGGATGACTAGCGGGACTCTAGATACGCAGTATTTT.

V usage is TRBV16 and J usage is TRBJ2-7; 7 nucleotides align to TRBD2. The CDR3 is 13 amino acids. The J segment lost 3 bases and the V segment lost 4 bases, leaving 3 bases of the junction unmatched. Per germline, CDR1 KGHSY and CDR2 FQNENV. CDR3 residues: CASSRTSYYEQYF. CDR3 DNA: TGTGCCAGCAGCCGGACTAGTTACTACGAGCAGTACTTC.

This clone was observed a single time. The V gene is TRBV19, the J gene TRBJ2-1, with TRBD2 identical over 11 bases. Unmatched junction bases numbered 9, after V lost 8 bases and J lost 3 bases. Germline V gives CDR1 LNHDA, CDR2 SQIVND (reference sequence). The CDR3 consists of 16 residues. The CDR3: CASPRRLAGFYNEQFF. CDR3 in DNA: TGTGCCAGTCCAAGGAGACTAGCGGGATTCTACAATGAGCAGTTCTTC. Complete variable domain (other parts from reference TRBV19 and TRBJ2-1): DGGITQSPKYLFRKEGQNVTLSCEQNLNHDAMYWYRQDPGQGLRLIYYSQIVNDFQKGDIAEGYSVSREKKESFPLTVTSAQKNPTAFYLCASPRRLAGFYNEQFFGPGTRLTVL.

The chain employs TRBV28 and TRBJ2-5; TRBD1 matches at 9 bases. This CDR3 is 16 amino acids long. Trimming removed 5 bases from V and 7 bases from J; junction bases left unmatched: 14. CDR1 MDHEN and CDR2 SYDVKM come from the germline V gene. The CDR3 nucleotides are TGTGCCAGCAGTCCGCCGACAGGGGGGTTCATCGTGACCCAGTACTTC. It specifies CASSPPTGGFIVTQYF.

This clone was counted between two and nine times. This chain links TRBV6-6 with TRBJ2-5; D is undetermined. The germline V gene has CDR1 MNHNY and CDR2 SVGAGI (reference sequence). CDR3 length: 13 residues. The germline V and J ends were trimmed by 7 bases and 4 bases, with 13 bases remaining between them. The CDR3 nucleotides read TGTGCCAGCATGTGGGTCGGTGGAGAGACCCAGTACTTC. Translating gives CASMWVGGETQYF.

The rearrangement uses TRBV19 and TRBJ2-5; 7 bases are a match to TRBD2. With 5 bases clipped from V and 4 bases from J, the junction kept 4 bases outside the gene matches. This CDR3 region has 13 residues. The germline V gene encodes CDR1 LNHDA and CDR2 SQIVND (reference sequence). CDR3 sequence (DNA): TGTGCCAGTAGTCCCGGGACTACAGAGACCCAGTACTTC. Its protein is CASSPGTTETQYF.

The V call is TRBV4-3, the J call TRBJ1-1; D is possibly TRBD1 (5 bases). CDR1 and CDR2 from the germline V gene are LGHNA and YSLEER. The CDR3 extends over 14 amino acids. Trimming removed 1 base at V and 4 bases at J, with 10 bases between. CDR3 protein: CASSQGPGTTEAFF. CDR3 bases: TGCGCCAGCAGCCAAGGCCCGGGGACCACTGAAGCTTTCTTT.

The J gene is TRBJ2-1, the V gene TRBV6-6, with D possibly TRBD2 on 5 matching bases. V lost 3 bases and J lost 2, with 14 bases in between. CDR1 and CDR2 from the germline V gene are MNHNY and SVGAGI (reference sequence). CDR3 size: 16 residues. This CDR3 reads CASSYVSDSTYNEQFF. The CDR3, as DNA: TGTGCCAGCAGTTATGTTTCGGACTCAACCTACAATGAGCAGTTCTTC.